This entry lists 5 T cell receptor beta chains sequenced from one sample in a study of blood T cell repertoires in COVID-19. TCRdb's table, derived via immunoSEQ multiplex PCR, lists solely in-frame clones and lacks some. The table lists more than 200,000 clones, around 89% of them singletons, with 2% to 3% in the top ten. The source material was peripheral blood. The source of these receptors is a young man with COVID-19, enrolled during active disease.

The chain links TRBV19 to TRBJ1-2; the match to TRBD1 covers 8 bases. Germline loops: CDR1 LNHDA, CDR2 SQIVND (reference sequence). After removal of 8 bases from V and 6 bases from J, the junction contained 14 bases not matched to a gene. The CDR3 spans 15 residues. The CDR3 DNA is TGTGCCAGTGTTGGACAGGGACCAGCTGGGGATGGCTACACCTTC. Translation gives CASVGQGPAGDGYTF.

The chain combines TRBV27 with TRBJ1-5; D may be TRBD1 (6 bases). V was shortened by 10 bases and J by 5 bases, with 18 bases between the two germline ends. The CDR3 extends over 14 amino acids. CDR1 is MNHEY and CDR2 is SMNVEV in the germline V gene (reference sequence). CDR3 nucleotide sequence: TGTGCCATTCACCGGGACATTTTGTATCAGCCCCAGCATTTT. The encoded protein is CAIHRDILYQPQHF.

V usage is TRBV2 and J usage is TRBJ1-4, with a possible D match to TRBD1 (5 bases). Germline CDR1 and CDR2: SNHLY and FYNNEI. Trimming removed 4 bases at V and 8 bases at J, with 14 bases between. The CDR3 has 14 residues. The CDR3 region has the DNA TGTGCCAGCAGTGTGGAGGGGTTAAACGAAAAACTGTTTTTT. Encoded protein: CASSVEGLNEKLFF.

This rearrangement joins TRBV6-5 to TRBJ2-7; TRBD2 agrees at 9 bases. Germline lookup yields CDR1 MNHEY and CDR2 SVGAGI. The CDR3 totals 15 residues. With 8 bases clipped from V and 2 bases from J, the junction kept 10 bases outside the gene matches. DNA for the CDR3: TGTGCCAGCCTTGCGGGAGGGTCAGGTCCCTACGAGCAGTACTTC. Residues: CASLAGGSGPYEQYF.

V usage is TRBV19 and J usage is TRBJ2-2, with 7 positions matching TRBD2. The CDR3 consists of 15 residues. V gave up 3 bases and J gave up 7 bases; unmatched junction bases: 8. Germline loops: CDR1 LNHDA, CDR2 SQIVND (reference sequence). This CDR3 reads CASSIQGGIGGELFF. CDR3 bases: TGTGCCAGTAGTATCCAGGGAGGGATCGGCGGGGAGCTGTTTTTT.